A selection of T cell receptor beta chains follows, all from one sample in a study of Ad26.COV2.S vaccination and SARS-CoV-2 variants. Sequencing was performed with immunoSEQ multiplex PCR; in TCRdb, only in-frame clones are kept and a portion is missing. There are around 320,000 clones in the sample; more than 75% occur only once, and 3.4% lies in the top ten. The input for sequencing was peripheral blood, taken in a trial of Ad26.COV2.S vaccine versus placebo. The receptors stem from a person between 18 and 60 years old who received the Ad26.COV2.S COVID-19 vaccine or a placebo. Each CDR3 is given with its conserved first and last residue. D genes are given only for firm matches. Clone size is stated in some rows and not others, as once, few, many or a class when expanded.

size	D	V	J	DNA	CDR3
NA	TRBD2	TRBV7-2	TRBJ2-5	TGTGCCAGCAGCTTAAGTAGCGGGGGGAATTACCAAGAGACCCAGTACTTC	CASSLSSGGNYQETQYF
once	TRBD1	TRBV6-5	TRBJ1-2	TGTGCCAGCAGTCCCCGTGGGACAGGGACTGGCTACACCTTC	CASSPRGTGTGYTF
few	NA	TRBV3-1/TRBV3-2	TRBJ1-5	TGTGCCAGCAGCCCCCCCGGGAGCAATCAGCCCCAGCATTTT	CASSPPGSNQPQHF
NA	TRBD1	TRBV30	TRBJ1-6	TGTGCCTGGAGTGTACGGCAGGGGGGTATGGGCTCACCCCTCCACTTT	CAWSVRQGGMGSPLHF
once	NA	TRBV6-5	TRBJ1-1	TGTGCCAGCATAGGGAACACTGAAGCTTTCTTT	CASIGNTEAFF
NA	NA	TRBV19	TRBJ2-1	TGTGCCAGTAGTCCGGGCGGTGTCTACAATGAGCAGTTCTTC	CASSPGGVYNEQFF
NA	NA	TRBV6-5	TRBJ2-7	TGTGCCAGCAACTGGGGGGGACAGAGCGAGCAGTACTTC	CASNWGGQSEQYF
NA	TRBD1	TRBV5-4	TRBJ1-4	TGTGCCAGCAGCCCATTCCCCGGGACAGGGGGCGGCACTAATGAAAAACTGTTTTTT	CASSPFPGTGGGTNEKLFF
NA	NA	TRBV6-2/TRBV6-3	TRBJ2-1	TGTGCCAGCAGTTCCGGGAGTTTCTACAATGAGCAGTTCTTC	CASSSGSFYNEQFF
NA	NA	TRBV7-6	TRBJ1-1	TGTGCCAGCACCGCGGGGGGACCCACTGAAGCTTTCTTT	CASTAGGPTEAFF